Listed below are T cell receptor beta chains from one sample, sequenced in a study of OX40 agonist ivuxolimab in advanced cancers. Profiling relied on immunoSEQ multiplex PCR, and the TCRdb table lists in-frame clones only, not all of them. This table has approximately 31,000 clones, around four fifths appearing once. The material sequenced was CD4+ or CD8+ T cells sorted from blood, taken in a trial of the OX40 agonist ivuxolimab. The receptor set was obtained from an adult with an advanced solid tumor such as melanoma, head and neck, liver or kidney cancer. CDR3s include the opening cysteine and the closing phenylalanine or tryptophan. The D gene is left open where the match is weak. Size is omitted from some rows. Given values are once, few, many or a class for expanded clones.

TRBV5-5	.	once	TRBJ2-2	TGTGCCAGCAGCTTGGCGGGGGCGAACACCGGGGAGCTGTTTTTT	CASSLAGANTGELFF
TRBV7-9	.	once	TRBJ2-7	TGTGCCAGCAGTCCAAAGCAGGGAGGGGGCGAGCAGTACTTC	CASSPKQGGGEQYF
TRBV28	.	.	TRBJ2-7	TGTGCCAGCAGTTTATTCGCTAAAAACTACGAGCAGTACTTC	CASSLFAKNYEQYF
TRBV2	TRBD1	.	TRBJ1-5	TGTGCCAGCAGTTCGTGGACAGGGGTTCTTGATCAGCCCCAGCATTTT	CASSSWTGVLDQPQHF
TRBV15	.	.	TRBJ2-7	TGTGCCACCAGCAGAGGAATAGGGACCTACGAGCAGTACTTC	CATSRGIGTYEQYF
TRBV4-1	TRBD1	.	TRBJ2-1	TGCGCCAGCAGCCAAGGCTACTCCCTCGGGACAGGGGGGAAGAATGAGCAGTTCTTC	CASSQGYSLGTGGKNEQFF
TRBV2	.	.	TRBJ2-3	TGTGCCAGCAGTGTCGGGGTGGTAAGCACAGATACGCAGTATTTT	CASSVGVVSTDTQYF
TRBV6-1	.	.	TRBJ1-2	TGTGCCAGCAGTGTGTCCAGGGTCTATGGCTACACCTTC	CASSVSRVYGYTF
TRBV4-2	.	.	TRBJ2-1	TGTGCCAGCAGCCAAGAAGCGGCCAGCCCGCAGTTCTTC	CASSQEAASPQFF
TRBV6-5	.	.	TRBJ1-2	TGTGCCAGCAGGAGGACCAGGGACTATGGCTACACCTTC	CASRRTRDYGYTF
TRBV5-1	.	.	TRBJ2-3	TGCGCCAGCAGCTGGCAACGGTCCCCCCTCACAGATACGCAGTATTTT	CASSWQRSPLTDTQYF
TRBV2	.	.	TRBJ1-1	TGTGCCAGCAGTACCGGGACATTGAACACTGAAGCTTTCTTT	CASSTGTLNTEAFF
TRBV7-2	.	.	TRBJ2-7	TGTGCCAGCAGCCTCCAGGGCCGAAACGAGCAGTACTTC	CASSLQGRNEQYF
TRBV25-1	.	.	TRBJ1-6	TGTGCCAGCAGCCCTGGACAGTTGTTAAATTCACCCCTCCACTTT	CASSPGQLLNSPLHF
TRBV5-1	.	.	TRBJ2-3	TGCGCCAGCAGCTGGAGAGACGTCACAGATACGCAGTATTTT	CASSWRDVTDTQYF
TRBV28	.	.	TRBJ1-2	TGTGCCAGCAGAACTACAGGGTCTCCTTGGGGCTACACCTTC	CASRTTGSPWGYTF
TRBV2	.	.	TRBJ1-3	TGTGCCAGCAGTGATCAGGGGCTCGGAAACACCATATATTTT	CASSDQGLGNTIYF
TRBV2	TRBD1	.	TRBJ2-3	TGTGCCAGCAATGGACAGGGGCCAGATACGCAGTATTTT	CASNGQGPDTQYF
TRBV27	.	few	TRBJ1-4	TGTGCCAGCAGGTGGGGAAAAAGTGCTAATGAAAAACTGTTTTTT	CASRWGKSANEKLFF
TRBV18	.	.	TRBJ1-4	TGTGCCAGCTCACCACAAAGGACGTGGACTAATGAAAAACTGTTTTTT	CASSPQRTWTNEKLFF
TRBV28	TRBD2	.	TRBJ2-5	TGTGCCAGCAGTTTATCTGCCGGGGGGGCGGAGACCCAGTACTTC	CASSLSAGGAETQYF
TRBV5-1	.	.	TRBJ2-1	TGCGCCAGCAGCGGGATTACTAGTACCAGCAATGAGCAGTTCTTC	CASSGITSTSNEQFF
TRBV5-1	TRBD1	.	TRBJ2-7	TGCGCCAGCAGGGACAGGGTGGACGAGCAGTACTTC	CASRDRVDEQYF
TRBV7-3	TRBD1	.	TRBJ2-5	TGTGCCAGCAGCTCTACCGGACAGGGGGCGAATGGGGAGACCCAGTACTTC	CASSSTGQGANGETQYF